One and the same sample provided the 22 T cell receptor beta chains below, sequenced in a study of tumor and adjacent non-tumor tissue in lung cancer. RNA was extracted from bulk tissue without any cell sorting. Distant lung tissue was collected more than 3 cm away from the tumor edge. A modified ARM-PCR protocol with three rounds of nested PCR amplified TCRbeta. TCRdb re-called the multiplex PCR reads with MiXCR, one entry per CDR3 protein. The table lists about 98,000 distinct CDR3 sequences, 80% of them singletons. The sequencing sample was made of distant non-tumor lung tissue. Receptors originate from a man between 60 and 70 years old with small cell lung cancer.

As to this clonotype: Given the absence of the conserved phenylalanine or tryptophan at the CDR3 end, a read error is likely. The DNA is omitted, as the CDR3 cannot be located on it reliably, and the CDR3 follows TCRdb's listing. The V gene is TRBV11-2, the J gene TRBJ2-1; the table names TRBD2, a call not compared with the DNA. The CDR3 adds up to 14 amino acids, both ends counted. The germline V gene encodes CDR1 SGHAT and CDR2 FQNNGV. Here the CDR3 reads CASQKRQGNNEESL.

This clonotype was seen just once. A much larger clone lies a single base off, so this may be a read error. This chain connects TRBV20-1 to TRBJ2-1, with D possibly TRBD1 on 6 matching bases. The CDR3 covers 14 residues. Germline loops: CDR1 DFQATT, CDR2 SNEGSKA (reference sequence). CDR3 coding DNA: TGCACTGCTAGAAGGACAGCGGCCCCCGATGAGCAGTTCTTC. Amino acids: CTARRTAAPDEQFF.

CDR3 amino acids: CASSAPLAGGLGTQYF. CDR3 nucleotides: TGTGCCAGCAGCGCGCCTCTAGCGGGAGGGCTAGGGACCCAGTACTTC. The chain recombines TRBV7-9 with TRBJ2-5, with TRBD2 identical over 12 bases. Germline trimming cut 5 bases from V and 7 bases from J; bases unmatched to any gene: 11. Germline CDR1 SEHNR, CDR2 FQNEAQ (reference sequence). The CDR3 is 16 residues long.

This clonotype was observed once. At one of its ends the junction is not consistent with the germline gene, which may arise from a read error. V usage is TRBV6-1 and J usage is TRBJ2-7; possibly TRBD1 or TRBD2 for D (5 bases each). Germline loops: CDR1 MNHNS, CDR2 SASEGT. This CDR3 is 15 amino acids long. The CDR3: CASNERDRHTYEQYF. The DNA for the CDR3 is TGTGCCAGCAATGAAAGGGACCGCCACACCTACGAGCAGTACTTC.

Note on this clonotype: A read error may account for a junction end that differs from germline. The chain carries TRBV11-2 and TRBJ2-1, with TRBD2 matching over 7 bases. Germline V CDR1 and CDR2: SGHAT, FQNNGV. The CDR3 covers 15 residues. The CDR3 bases are TGTGCCAGCAGCTTTCTGGGGAGGGGCCACGGTGAGCACTTCTTC. It encodes CASSFLGRGHGEHFF.

Worth noting for this clonotype: A much larger clone lies a single base off, so this may be a read error. The chain joins TRBV20-1 to TRBJ2-7, with TRBD1 matching 8 bases. Germline CDR1 is DFQATT and CDR2 is SNEGSKA (reference sequence). The CDR3 extends over 14 amino acids. CDR3 nucleotides: TGCAGTGCCCTACTGGACAGGGACGGCTACGAGCGGTACTTC. Residues: CSALLDRDGYERYF.

Concerning this clonotype: A much more abundant neighbour one base away suggests this may be a read error. V is TRBV20-1 and J is TRBJ1-2; 9 positions agree with TRBD1. The germline gives CDR1 DFQATT, CDR2 SNEGSKA (reference sequence). CDR3 length equals 15 residues. CDR3 loop: CNAIQPGQGVYGYTF. The CDR3 coding sequence is TGCAATGCTATTCAACCGGGACAGGGTGTCTATGGCTACACCTTC.

This clonotype showed up many times. The CDR3 DNA reads TGTGCCAGCAGCTCAACGGGGGGCACAGATACGCAGTATTTT. Protein: CASSSTGGTDTQYF. The chain employs TRBV13 and TRBJ2-3, with D possibly matching TRBD2 (6 bases). Germline loops: CDR1 PRHDT, CDR2 FYEKMQ (reference sequence). With 4 bases removed from V and 1 base from J, the gap between germline ends came to 9 bases. The CDR3 extends over 14 amino acids.

The chain recombines TRBV6-6 with TRBJ2-7, with D possibly matching TRBD2 (5 bases). CDR1 is MNHNY, CDR2 SVGAGI, per germline (reference sequence). CDR3 length: 16 residues. The CDR3 reads CASSDGGTLPPYEQYV. CDR3 in DNA: TGTGCCAGCAGCGACGGAGGTACCCTCCCACCTTACGAGCAGTATGTC.

J is TRBJ1-1 and V is TRBV6-5; D ambiguous. This CDR3 is 16 amino acids long. In germline, CDR1 is MNHEY, CDR2 SVGAGI. The V end lost 2 bases, the J end lost 13 bases, and 26 bases lay between the germline ends. CDR3 nucleotides: TGTGCCAGCAGTTACGAGGGCAGGATGGGAAGAGTAGGAGTTTTCTTT. It is translated as CASSYEGRMGRVGVFF.

As regards this clonotype: Germline is not matched at one junction end, which may reflect a read error. This chain links TRBV24-1 with TRBJ2-1; 12 nucleotides match TRBD2. The germline V gene has CDR1 KGHDR and CDR2 SFDVKD. The CDR3 is 13 residues long. For the CDR3, the DNA is TGTGCCACCAATGATTTGACTAGCGGGAGCTTAATCTTC. This translates into CATNDLTSGSLIF.

This clonotype qualifies as medium-sized (0.01 to 0.1%). J is TRBJ1-1 and V is TRBV11-2; D ambiguous. V dropped 5 bases and J dropped 6 bases, with 13 bases sitting between them. The length of the CDR3 is 13 residues. Per the germline V gene, CDR1 is SGHAT and CDR2 is FQNNGV. The CDR3 reads CASSPRSEPEAFF. CDR3 coding DNA: TGTGCCAGCAGCCCTCGAAGTGAGCCTGAAGCTTTCTTT.

On this clonotype: Its ends do not fully match the called genes, so a read error is possible. The chain has TRBV11-3 and TRBJ1-5; D remains ambiguous. In germline, CDR1 is SGHNT, CDR2 YENEEA. The length of the CDR3 is 11 residues. The CDR3 DNA follows: TGTGCCACCAGCACTTATCAGCCACAGCATTTT. This codes for CATSTYQPQHF.

Turning to this clonotype: Compared with germline, one end of the junction differs, possibly owing to a read error. CDR3 loop: CANNETRGQVGKLFF. For the CDR3, the DNA is TGTGCCAACAATGAGACTAGGGGGCAAGTCGGGAAGCTGTTTTTT. The chain carries TRBV6-1 and TRBJ2-2; tentatively, D is TRBD1 (7 bases). The CDR3 is made up of 15 amino acids. Germline values: CDR1 MNHNS, CDR2 SASEGT.

As to this clonotype: An end of the junction differs from the germline gene, which may be a read error. This CDR3 reads CSASDPNQETRYF. The CDR3 DNA is TGCAGTGCTAGTGACCCCAACCAAGAGACCCGGTACTTC. This chain links TRBV20-1 with TRBJ2-5; the D is unclear. The CDR3 length is 13 residues. CDR1 and CDR2 (germline): DFQATT, SNEGSKA (reference sequence).

As for this clonotype: The CDR3 carries no conserved terminal phenylalanine or tryptophan, so it likely arises from a read error. The chain employs TRBV6-6 and TRBJ2-2; D ambiguous. This CDR3 region has 13 residues. Germline values: CDR1 MNHNY, CDR2 SVGAGI (reference sequence). Here the CDR3 DNA reads TGTGCCAGCAGTTCCTCGAACACCCGGGAGCTGTTTCTT. Translation: CASSSSNTRELFL.

As for this clonotype: Germline and junction disagree at one end, which may indicate a read error. The rearrangement joins TRBV30 to TRBJ2-1; D is uncertain. Germline values: CDR1 GTSNPN, CDR2 SVGIG (reference sequence). This CDR3 is 12 amino acids long. The CDR3 bases are TGTGCCTGGAGTTACCGAAACGATGAGCAGTTATTC. This gives the protein CAWSYRNDEQLF.

As for this clonotype: At one of its ends the junction is not consistent with the germline gene, which may arise from a read error. This chain joins TRBV4-1 and TRBJ1-5; D is possibly TRBD1 (6 bases). Germline CDR1 MGHRA, CDR2 YSYEKL. The CDR3 is 15 amino acids. Written as DNA, the CDR3 is TGCACCAGCAGCTCGATTACAGGGTGGGATCAGCCCCAGCATTTT. Protein: CTSSSITGWDQPQHF.

This clonotype occurred once. V is TRBV29-1 and J is TRBJ1-2; the D is unclear. CDR3 length: 17 amino acids. Trimming pared 5 bases from V and 0 bases from J, leaving 22 bases between. Germline V gives CDR1 SQVTM, CDR2 ANQGSEA. In DNA, the CDR3 is TGCAGCGTTAAAGGCGGTACTCCAGGAGAGACTAACTATGGCTACACCTTC. Its protein is CSVKGGTPGETNYGYTF.

In regard to this clonotype: One end of the junction does not line up with germline, which may come from a read error. The rearrangement uses TRBV5-1 and TRBJ2-5; a possible D gene is TRBD1 (5 bases). The germline gives CDR1 SGHRS, CDR2 YFSETQ. This CDR3 has 15 residues. CDR3 DNA sequence: TGTGCCAGCAGCTTCGTCGTTGGGGCGGAGGAGACCCAGTACTTC. It yields the protein CASSFVVGAEETQYF. Together with reference TRBV5-1 and TRBJ2-5, the CDR3 gives the full variable domain: KAGVTQTPRYLIKTRGQQVTLSCSPISGHRSVSWYQQTPGQGLQFLFEYFSETQRNKGNFPGRFSGRQFSNSRSEMNVSTLELGDSALYLCASSFVVGAEETQYFGPGTRLLVL.

Note on this clonotype: At one of its ends the junction is not consistent with the germline gene, which may arise from a read error. V usage is TRBV11-3 and J usage is TRBJ2-1; 8 nucleotides align to TRBD2. The length of the CDR3 is 18 residues. CDR1 is SGHNT, CDR2 YENEEA, per germline. This CDR3 reads CASSLDGVGLEGGGEQIF. CDR3 coding DNA: TGTGCCAGCAGCTTAGATGGGGTGGGACTAGAGGGGGGAGGTGAGCAGATCTTC. Full variable domain (remainder filled in from reference TRBV11-3 and TRBJ2-1): EAGVVQSPRYKIIEKKQPVAFWCNPISGHNTLYWYLQNLGQGPELLIRYENEEAVDDSQLPKDRFSAERLKGVDSTLKIQPAELGDSAVYLCASSLDGVGLEGGGEQIFGPGTRLTVL.

The rearrangement joins TRBV10-2 to TRBJ2-2; maybe TRBD2 (6 bases). The CDR3 has 14 residues. V was clipped by 4 bases and J by 5 bases, with 11 bases between them. Germline CDR1 is WSHSY and CDR2 is SAAADI. The CDR3 spells CASSASVSTGELFF. In DNA, the CDR3 is TGCGCCAGCAGTGCTAGCGTATCGACCGGGGAGCTGTTTTTT.